A single sample is the source of the 18 T cell receptor beta chains below, sequenced in a study of T-cell memory formation after mild COVID-19. TCRdb recomputed calls from the 5' RACE reads with MiXCR, one row per CDR3 protein. The repertoire holds under 300,000 distinct CDR3 sequences, with roughly 18% as singletons. Sample: PBMCs or a T cell subset sorted from them (not recorded which). Source of these receptors: a man aged 18 to 35 who had mild COVID-19 (a few samples of this study predate the infection). Cell type and time point are not known.

This sequence joins TRBV4-3 and TRBJ1-1; possibly TRBD1 for D (6 bases). The CDR3 runs to 17 residues. In germline, CDR1 is LGHNA, CDR2 YSLEER. The germline V and J ends were trimmed by 0 bases and 0 bases, with 14 bases remaining between them. The CDR3 sequence is CASSQDAHREMNTEAFF. For the CDR3, the DNA is TGCGCCAGCAGCCAAGATGCTCACAGGGAGATGAACACTGAAGCTTTCTTT.

The chain carries TRBV10-3 and TRBJ1-6, with D perhaps TRBD1 (5 bases). The CDR3 has 14 residues. The V gene's germline CDR1 is ENHRY and CDR2 SYGVKD. Between the trimmed V and J ends, which lost 11 bases and 5 bases, there was a span of 16 bases. The CDR3 spells CAVSGGPDNSPLHF. DNA for the CDR3: TGTGCCGTTAGTGGGGGTCCGGATAATTCACCCCTCCACTTT.

This clonotype has ten or more counts. This CDR3 is CASSLGSPPRETQYF. The CDR3, as DNA: TGTGCCAGCAGCTTAGGATCACCACCCCGGGAGACCCAGTACTTC. The rearrangement joins TRBV7-2 to TRBJ2-5; D is unclear. Trimming took 1 base from V and 5 from J, leaving 14 bases between them. This CDR3 is 15 amino acids long. Germline CDR1 SGHTA, CDR2 FQGNSA.

This clonotype was observed a handful of times. The chain links TRBV30 to TRBJ2-1, with 11 bases fitting TRBD2. CDR1 is GTSNPN, CDR2 SVGIG, per germline (reference sequence). The CDR3 is made up of 16 amino acids. Unmatched junction bases numbered 5, after V lost 1 base and J lost 3 bases. The CDR3 here is CAWSGLAGGDYNEQFF. Here the CDR3 DNA reads TGTGCCTGGAGTGGGCTAGCGGGGGGCGACTACAATGAGCAGTTCTTC.

This clonotype was seen only a few times. The chain links TRBV5-5 to TRBJ1-5, with a tentative D call TRBD1 (6 bases). Germline loops: CDR1 SGHKS, CDR2 YYEKEE (reference sequence). This CDR3 has 15 amino acids. V lost 1 base and J lost 9, with 17 bases in between. CDR3 amino acids: CASSLSTGRRAPQHF. The CDR3, as DNA: TGTGCCAGCAGCTTGAGCACAGGGAGGAGGGCGCCCCAGCATTTT. Based on the CDR3 plus reference TRBV5-5 and TRBJ1-5, the full variable domain is DAGVTQSPTHLIKTRGQQVTLRCSPISGHKSVSWYQQVLGQGPQFIFQYYEKEERGRGNFPDRFSARQFPNYSSELNVNALLLGDSALYLCASSLSTGRRAPQHFGDGTRLSIL.

This clonotype was seen a few times. The V and J genes are TRBV27 and TRBJ1-1, with TRBD1 as a possible D gene (6 bases). CDR1 is MNHEY and CDR2 is SMNVEV in the germline V gene (reference sequence). This CDR3 contains 16 residues. The ends were cut back, 4 bases at V and 5 bases at J, with 20 bases in the middle. CDR3: CASSSSPDVGGTEAFF. The CDR3 DNA follows: TGTGCCAGCAGTTCCTCACCCGACGTAGGGGGGACTGAAGCTTTCTTT.

The gene calls are TRBV7-2 and TRBJ2-1, with TRBD1 as a possible D gene (5 bases). V lost 3 bases and J lost 3, with 6 bases in between. The CDR3 extends over 13 amino acids. Germline V gives CDR1 SGHTA, CDR2 FQGNSA. The CDR3 bases are TGTGCCAGCAGCTTTCAGGGCTACAATGAGCAGTTCTTC. It yields the protein CASSFQGYNEQFF.

The chain carries TRBV2 and TRBJ1-6; D is ambiguous. Germline CDR1 is SNHLY and CDR2 is FYNNEI. The CDR3 contains 14 residues. V shed 3 bases and J shed 6 bases, with 9 bases lying between them. The DNA for the CDR3 is TGTGCCAGCAGTGACAGATCCCCTAATTCACCCCTCCACTTT. This translates into CASSDRSPNSPLHF.

The chain employs TRBV9 and TRBJ2-3; 14 bases are shared with TRBD2. This CDR3 is 16 amino acids long. The junction had 1 base not matched to a gene; V was cut back by 0 bases and J by 4 bases. CDR1 and CDR2 (germline): SGDLS, YYNGEE. The CDR3 spells CASSVATSGGADTQYF. The CDR3 coding sequence is TGTGCCAGCAGCGTAGCGACTAGCGGGGGGGCAGATACGCAGTATTTT.

This clonotype was seen more than once but under ten times. This chain uses TRBV12-3 or TRBV12-4 with TRBJ2-3; the match to TRBD2 covers 10 bases. The CDR3 is 16 amino acids. Trimming took 3 bases from V and 1 from J; bases not matched to a gene: 4. CDR3 sequence (DNA): TGTGCCAGCAGTTTTTTAGCGGGGGGACGCACAGATACGCAGTATTTT. It is translated as CASSFLAGGRTDTQYF.

In its sample, this clonotype was seen a few times. The rearrangement uses TRBV7-3 and TRBJ2-1; D possibly matches TRBD1 or TRBD2 (6 bases each). The length of the CDR3 is 14 residues. V gave up 3 bases and J gave up 8 bases, with 14 bases separating them. Germline values: CDR1 SGHTA, CDR2 FQGTGA. This CDR3 is CASSFAGGGDEQFF. CDR3 sequence (DNA): TGTGCCAGCAGCTTCGCCGGGGGCGGGGATGAGCAGTTCTTC.

This clonotype was detected many times. The chain carries TRBV20-1 and TRBJ2-7; 9 bases match TRBD2. CDR1 DFQATT and CDR2 SNEGSKA come from the germline V gene (reference sequence). V lost 0 bases, J lost 6 bases, and 9 bases stayed unmatched. The CDR3 runs to 15 residues. The CDR3 DNA sequence: TGCAGTGCTAGAGATCGAGGCGGGGGGGTTCGCGAGCAGTACGTC. Encoded protein: CSARDRGGGVREQYV.

Here the CDR3 reads CASSGPGQGSDEQYV. In nucleotides, the CDR3 is TGTGCCAGCAGTGGGCCGGGACAGGGAAGTGACGAGCAGTACGTC. The chain employs TRBV28 and TRBJ2-7; TRBD1 agrees at 9 bases. CDR1 and CDR2 (germline): MDHEN, SYDVKM. V shed 5 bases, J shed 5 bases, and the junction held 10 bases outside the gene matches. This CDR3 is 15 amino acids long.

This clonotype was counted many times. The chain carries TRBV9 and TRBJ2-1; 8 bases map to TRBD2. V lost 6 bases, J lost 6 bases, and 11 bases stayed unmatched. The CDR3 is 15 residues long. Germline CDR1 SGDLS, CDR2 YYNGEE. CDR3 nucleotide sequence: TGTGCCAGCACCCTCGGGGGGGACTTAACCAATGAGCAGTTCTTC. The encoded protein is CASTLGGDLTNEQFF.

A few counts support this clonotype. This rearrangement joins TRBV4-2 to TRBJ1-5, with D unresolved. V was cut by 1 base and J by 7 bases, with 8 bases left in between. Germline V gene data show CDR1 as LGHNA and CDR2 as YNFKEQ. This CDR3 has 13 amino acids. The CDR3 bases are TGTGCCAGCAGCCAAGTGGAGGGACAGCCCCAGCATTTT. Its translation: CASSQVEGQPQHF.

The chain links TRBV5-6 to TRBJ1-5; the match to TRBD1 covers 10 bases. This CDR3 contains 14 residues. The junction had 3 bases not matched to a gene; V was cut back by 3 bases and J by 6 bases. Germline CDR1 is SGHDT and CDR2 is YYEEEE. The CDR3 is CASSSGQGIQPQHF. CDR3 bases: TGTGCCAGCAGCTCGGGACAGGGGATTCAGCCCCAGCATTTT.

The CDR3 coding sequence is TGTGCCAGCAGTTTATGGCAGGGGGCCGGGGAGCTGTTTTTT. This translates into CASSLWQGAGELFF. This chain uses TRBV27 with TRBJ2-2, with 7 bases matching TRBD1. V lost 1 base, J lost 6 bases, and 2 bases stayed unmatched. The CDR3 contains 14 residues. The V gene's germline CDR1 is MNHEY and CDR2 SMNVEV (reference sequence).

This clonotype came up a few times. This chain joins TRBV7-8 and TRBJ1-5; TRBD1 agrees at 7 bases. This CDR3 has 17 amino acids. Germline V lookup: CDR1 SGHVS, CDR2 FQNEAQ. J was trimmed by 0 bases and V by 4 bases; bases with no gene match: 9. This chain's CDR3 is CASSSGGGQPSNQPQHF. In DNA form, the CDR3 reads TGTGCCAGCAGCTCAGGGGGGGGACAGCCTAGCAATCAGCCCCAGCATTTT. Supplemented by reference TRBV7-8 and TRBJ1-5, the full variable domain reads GAGVSQSPRYKVAKRGQDVALRCDPISGHVSLFWYQQALGQGPEFLTYFQNEAQLDKSGLPSDRFFAERPEGSVSTLKIQRTQQEDSAVYLCASSSGGGQPSNQPQHFGDGTRLSIL.